These T cell receptor beta chains were read from a single sample in a study of post-analysis software for immune sequencing data. One entry per CDR3 protein results from TCRdb running MiXCR on the PCR reads. The sample holds 750,000 to 950,000 distinct CDR3 sequences, about 57% seen once. Specimen: blood. Every receptor here comes from a girl aged 10 to 17 with multiple sclerosis. Both conserved end residues are part of each CDR3. A D gene is named only where the DNA matches it firmly. A clone size is listed for some rows: how often the clone was seen (once, few, many), or a class if it is expanded.

v_gene	abundance	d_gene	j_gene	CDR3nt	CDR3aa
TRBV2	NA	NA	TRBJ1-4	TGTGCCAGCGAAGATGAAAAACTGTTTTTT	CASEDEKLFF
TRBV12-3/TRBV12-4	NA	NA	TRBJ1-4	TGTGCCAGCACCCCCAGGGGAACTAATGAAAAACTGTTTTTT	CASTPRGTNEKLFF
TRBV6-6	few	NA	TRBJ1-2	TGTGCCAGCAGTCAAGGGGTTTATGGCTACACCTTC	CASSQGVYGYTF
TRBV5-1	NA	TRBD1	TRBJ1-4	TGCGCCAGCAGCCGGACAGGTGTTGGTGAAAAACTGTTTTTT	CASSRTGVGEKLFF
TRBV20-1	NA	NA	TRBJ2-1	TGCAGTGCCTTCCAGCGGGCCGGCCACAATGAGCAGTTCTTC	CSAFQRAGHNEQFF
TRBV5-1	NA	NA	TRBJ1-1	TGCGCCAGCAGCCCCGGAGGGGGGCGCGCGTCTGAAGCTTTCTTT	CASSPGGGRASEAFF
TRBV19	NA	NA	TRBJ2-7	TGTGCCAGTAGTATCGCGGGGCACGAGCAGTACTTC	CASSIAGHEQYF
TRBV20-1	once	TRBD1	TRBJ2-1	TGCAGTGCTAGCCTGGGACAGACCACCAATGAGCAGTTCTTC	CSASLGQTTNEQFF
TRBV6-5	NA	NA	TRBJ1-1	TGTGCCAGCAGCCCCGGGAGGGCCACTGAAGCTTTCTTT	CASSPGRATEAFF
TRBV5-1	once	NA	TRBJ2-3	TGCGCCAGCAGATCGCCGGACGGGTCGGCAGATACGCAGTATTTT	CASRSPDGSADTQYF
TRBV7-8	few	NA	TRBJ2-7	TGTGCCAGCAGCTTAGCTCTGACACGCCTAGGGGGCGAGCAGTACTTC	CASSLALTRLGGEQYF
TRBV28	few	NA	TRBJ2-7	TGTGCCAGCAGTTTGAAGCTTCGAGGCTACGAGCAGTACTTC	CASSLKLRGYEQYF
TRBV6-1	once	NA	TRBJ2-7	TGTGCCAGCAGTCGCATGACAGGGCCTAGCGGCCTCTTCTACGAGCAGTACTTC	CASSRMTGPSGLFYEQYF
TRBV27	NA	NA	TRBJ2-1	TGTGCCAGCAGTTATTGGGGCAATGAGCAGTTCTTC	CASSYWGNEQFF
TRBV6-5	NA	TRBD1	TRBJ2-6	TGTGCCAGCAGTTTCCGGGACAGATCGGCTGGGGCCAACGTCCTGACTTTC	CASSFRDRSAGANVLTF
TRBV6-5	NA	NA	TRBJ2-7	TGTGCCAGCAAACATAGGGGTCTTGGCGAGCAGTACTTC	CASKHRGLGEQYF
TRBV10-3	NA	NA	TRBJ2-6	TGTGCCATCAGTGAGTCGAAGAGCTCTGGGGCCAACGTCCTGACTTTC	CAISESKSSGANVLTF
TRBV10-3	few	NA	TRBJ2-5	TGTGCCATCAGTGAACGCCAAGAGACCCAGTACTTC	CAISERQETQYF
TRBV20-1	NA	TRBD1	TRBJ1-5	TGCAGTGCTAGATCCGGGACAGGGGGTGGCAATCAGCCCCAGCATTTT	CSARSGTGGGNQPQHF
TRBV7-9	NA	NA	TRBJ2-3	TGTGCCAGCAGACACGGGCCCAGACCGAGCACAGATACGCAGTATTTT	CASRHGPRPSTDTQYF
TRBV25-1	few	TRBD1	TRBJ2-5	TGTGCCAGCAGTGAATTCGAGGGGGCCGGGGAGACCCAGTACTTC	CASSEFEGAGETQYF
TRBV12-3/TRBV12-4	NA	NA	TRBJ2-4	TGTGCCAGCAGTTTCTCGTTGGCGGGACAGAAAAACATTCAGTACTTC	CASSFSLAGQKNIQYF
TRBV5-1	few	TRBD1	TRBJ1-2	TGCGCCAGCAGCACGACAGGGCAGCGTGGCTACACCTTC	CASSTTGQRGYTF
TRBV4-2	NA	NA	TRBJ1-2	TGTGCCAGCAGCCAAGGCGACAGCACCTTAAACTATGGCTACACCTTC	CASSQGDSTLNYGYTF
TRBV20-1	few	NA	TRBJ2-7	TGCAGTGCTTCTCTGACGGGAACCTACGAGCAGTACTTC	CSASLTGTYEQYF
TRBV12-3/TRBV12-4	NA	NA	TRBJ1-4	TGTGCCAGCAGCCCCGGGCAGGGAGGAGAAAAACTGTTTTTT	CASSPGQGGEKLFF
TRBV29-1	few	NA	TRBJ2-5	TGCAGCGCTAGGGCCCGGGATTACGAGACCCAGTACTTC	CSARARDYETQYF
TRBV7-9	few	TRBD2	TRBJ2-5	TGTGCCAGCAGCAAAAGGACTAGCGGGAGTGAGACCCAGTACTTC	CASSKRTSGSETQYF
TRBV7-2	NA	NA	TRBJ1-5	TGTGCCAGCAGCTTAGAGGGCAGACCCCAGCCCCAGCATTTT	CASSLEGRPQPQHF
TRBV12-3/TRBV12-4	NA	NA	TRBJ2-1	TGTGCCAGCAGCACCCACATCGGCAGGGGCAATGAGCAGTTCTTC	CASSTHIGRGNEQFF
TRBV5-5	NA	TRBD1	TRBJ1-5	TGTGCCAGCAGCTTACTGGGACAGGGACTCCAGCCCCAGCATTTT	CASSLLGQGLQPQHF
TRBV5-1	NA	TRBD2	TRBJ2-3	TGCGCCAGCAGCCCATCGGGACTAGCGGGGGGCAACACAGATACGCAGTATTTT	CASSPSGLAGGNTDTQYF
TRBV12-3/TRBV12-4	few	NA	TRBJ2-5	TGTGCCAGCAGTTTAGGACAGGCCCTGGAGACCCAGTACTTC	CASSLGQALETQYF
TRBV4-2	NA	TRBD2	TRBJ2-5	TGTGCCAGCAGCTCGTGGACTAGCGATAACCAAGAGACCCAGTACTTC	CASSSWTSDNQETQYF
TRBV5-1	few	NA	TRBJ2-1	TGCGCCAGCAGAGGGATCGGGGGGCGCTACAATGAGCAGTTCTTC	CASRGIGGRYNEQFF
TRBV20-1	NA	TRBD2	TRBJ2-3	TGCAGTGCTCGACGGACTAGCGGTCGCACAGATACGCAGTATTTT	CSARRTSGRTDTQYF
TRBV7-8	NA	NA	TRBJ2-7	TGTGCCAGCAGCTCAGACCGGATGAACCCCTACGAGCAGTACTTC	CASSSDRMNPYEQYF
TRBV20-1	NA	TRBD2	TRBJ2-5	TGCAGTGCTAGCGGACTAGCAGAGACCCAGTACTTC	CSASGLAETQYF
TRBV6-2/TRBV6-3	NA	TRBD2	TRBJ2-5	TGTGCCAGCAGTTACGGACTAGCGGGAGGCGAGACCCAGTACTTC	CASSYGLAGGETQYF
TRBV24-1	NA	TRBD2	TRBJ2-7	TGTGCCAGCCCCGGGACTAGATCCTACGAGCAGTACTTC	CASPGTRSYEQYF
TRBV6-4	NA	NA	TRBJ2-3	TGTGCCAGCAGTCCAGAGGACGGCACAGATACGCAGTATTTT	CASSPEDGTDTQYF
TRBV29-1	NA	NA	TRBJ2-3	TGCAGCGTTGACGTGAGGGGTTCCGGCACAGATACGCAGTATTTT	CSVDVRGSGTDTQYF
TRBV29-1	few	NA	TRBJ2-7	TGCAGCGTTGACGTGACGGGCCTCTACGAGCAGTACTTC	CSVDVTGLYEQYF
TRBV11-2	NA	TRBD1	TRBJ1-2	TGTGCCAGCTCTGATAGGACAGGCTGGGACTATGGCTACACCTTC	CASSDRTGWDYGYTF
TRBV29-1	NA	NA	TRBJ1-2	TGCAGCGTGGAGGGGGATGCCGGGAACTATGGCTACACCTTC	CSVEGDAGNYGYTF
TRBV28	NA	NA	TRBJ2-4	TGTGCCAGCAGTTTATTGAGGAAACACAAAAACATTCAGTACTTC	CASSLLRKHKNIQYF
TRBV15	few	TRBD1	TRBJ2-3	TGTGCCACCAGACCGCGAAGGACAGGGGCCGCAGATACGCAGTATTTT	CATRPRRTGAADTQYF
TRBV5-1	NA	TRBD2	TRBJ2-5	TGCGCCAGCAGCTTGGAGGTAGCGGGGGAACAAGAGACCCAGTACTTC	CASSLEVAGEQETQYF